Each of the 17 T cell receptor beta chains below was sequenced from the same sample in a study of T-cell reconstitution after alpha-beta-depleted transplantation in children. During its preparation, the TCRbeta library received unique molecular identifiers. TCRdb re-called the PCR reads with MiXCR, one entry per CDR3 protein. The sample lists about 310,000 distinct CDR3 sequences, approximately 20% occurring once. The sequenced sample was PBMCs, mostly from graft donor cells, obtained 180 days after TCRalphabeta/CD19-depleted stem cell transplant. The receptors here all came from a male patient under 18 who had a stem cell transplant for acute lymphoblastic leukemia, so the T cells may come from the graft donor.

CDR3: CATSDLRWLEQYF. In nucleotides, the CDR3 is TGTGCCACCAGTGATTTAAGGTGGCTCGAGCAGTACTTC. The chain combines TRBV24-1 with TRBJ2-7; D gene unclear. Deletions cut 1 base from V and 6 bases from J, with 9 bases between. This CDR3 is built from 13 residues. Per the germline V gene, CDR1 is KGHDR and CDR2 is SFDVKD.

This clonotype appeared a few times. The rearrangement uses TRBV7-3 and TRBJ1-2; D is perhaps TRBD1 (5 bases). CDR3 length equals 13 residues. Deletions cut 5 bases from V and 8 bases from J, with 15 bases between. Germline loops: CDR1 SGHTA, CDR2 FQGTGA. Here the CDR3 DNA reads TGTGCCAGCAGCCAGGGATCAGGGAGAGGCTACACCTTC. Translated, it gives CASSQGSGRGYTF. Combining the CDR3 with reference TRBV7-3 and TRBJ1-2 gives the whole variable domain GAGVSQTPSNKVTEKGKYVELRCDPISGHTALYWYRQSLGQGPEFLIYFQGTGAADDSGLPNDRFFAVRPEGSVSTLKIQRTERGDSAVYLCASSQGSGRGYTFGSGTRLTVV.

On this clonotype: The CDR3 does not close with the conserved phenylalanine or tryptophan, likely indicating a read error. The rearrangement uses TRBV5-1 and TRBJ2-7; 7 bases map to TRBD2. The CDR3 consists of 14 residues. V trimming: 6 bases; J trimming: 1 base; junction bases outside the gene matches: 7. The germline V gene encodes CDR1 SGHRS and CDR2 YFSETQ. DNA of the CDR3: TGCGCCAGCACCCAGTGGGGAGGGTCCTACGAGCAGTACTAC. Translating it yields CASTQWGGSYEQYY.

The V gene is TRBV5-1, the J gene TRBJ2-3; a weak D match, TRBD1 (6 bases). This CDR3 is built from 15 residues. Per germline, CDR1 SGHRS and CDR2 YFSETQ. With 7 bases removed from V and 6 bases from J, the gap between germline ends came to 21 bases. The CDR3 sequence is CASRPLLGAFDTQYF. CDR3 DNA: TGCGCCAGCCGTCCTCTACTGGGGGCCTTCGATACGCAGTATTTT.

In its sample, this clonotype was seen a few times. DNA for the CDR3: TGCGCCAGCAGCCGGGGACAGACAACTAATGAAAAACTGTTTTTT. Translating gives CASSRGQTTNEKLFF. The chain carries TRBV5-1 and TRBJ1-4; 7 bases align to TRBD1. The CDR3 consists of 15 residues. V lost 4 bases to trimming and J lost 0 bases; unmatched junction nucleotides: 3. The germline gives CDR1 SGHRS, CDR2 YFSETQ.

This clonotype was recorded a few times. The chain uses TRBV4-1 and TRBJ2-1; TRBD2 agrees at 11 bases. CDR1 is MGHRA and CDR2 is YSYEKL in the germline V gene. This CDR3 spans 20 amino acids. V shed 0 bases, J shed 8 bases, and the junction held 18 bases outside the gene matches. The CDR3 is CASSQDRILAGAGLVDEQFF. DNA of the CDR3: TGCGCCAGCAGCCAAGATAGGATACTAGCGGGAGCTGGACTTGTGGATGAGCAGTTCTTC.

The genes are TRBV12-3 or TRBV12-4 and TRBJ2-1; TRBD2 is a possible D gene (6 bases). Trimming cost V 8 bases and J 6 bases, with 17 bases left between them. CDR3 length equals 14 residues. The CDR3 nucleotides read TGTGCCAGCTCCGGGGGTCACGTCGTCAATGAGCAGTTCTTC. The encoded protein is CASSGGHVVNEQFF.

This clonotype was observed many times. This chain connects TRBV5-1 to TRBJ1-4, with D unclear. Trimming left V 4 bases short and J 8 bases short, with 15 bases between. Germline V lookup: CDR1 SGHRS, CDR2 YFSETQ. The CDR3 extends over 14 amino acids. The CDR3 loop reads CASSRLRGGEKLFF. CDR3 nucleotides: TGCGCCAGCAGCCGACTGCGGGGAGGAGAAAAACTGTTTTTT.

This clonotype was counted between two and nine times. The chain is built from TRBV20-1 and TRBJ2-1; 15 bases are a match to TRBD2. The junction had 9 bases not matched to a gene; V was cut back by 4 bases and J by 2 bases. The CDR3 covers 18 residues. The V gene's germline CDR1 is DFQATT and CDR2 SNEGSKA (reference sequence). In DNA, the CDR3 is TGCAGTGCTACCGGAGGGGGACTAGCGGGAGGAACCTACAATGAGCAGTTCTTC. This translates into CSATGGGLAGGTYNEQFF.

This clonotype came up a few times. CDR3 bases: TGTGCCAGCAGTCTTGGACAGGTCTACTACGAGCAGTACTTC. Amino acid sequence: CASSLGQVYYEQYF. This chain connects TRBV12-3 or TRBV12-4 to TRBJ2-7; 7 bases agree with TRBD1. CDR3 length equals 14 residues. V trimming: 5 bases; J trimming: 3 bases; junction bases outside the gene matches: 7.

The chain uses TRBV29-1 and TRBJ2-7; tentatively, D is TRBD2 (5 bases). Trimming shortened V by 1 base and J by 3 bases, and 13 bases separated the two germline ends. This CDR3 region has 14 residues. Germline V CDR1 and CDR2: SQVTM, ANQGSEA. The chain's CDR3 is CSVEVGVSLYEQYF. CDR3 nucleotides: TGCAGCGTTGAAGTCGGGGTTTCTCTCTACGAGCAGTACTTC.

The J gene is TRBJ1-1, the V gene TRBV6-5; D not resolved. This CDR3 has 16 residues. CDR1 MNHEY and CDR2 SVGAGI come from the germline V gene. V dropped 7 bases and J dropped 0 bases, with 18 bases sitting between them. This CDR3 is CASISLLGTMNTEAFF. The CDR3 DNA reads as TGTGCCAGCATTTCCCTCCTCGGCACGATGAACACTGAAGCTTTCTTT.

The CDR3 coding sequence is TGTGCCAGCAGTCCCAGGATACCCATTTCCGGGGGGAACACTGAAGCTTTCTTT. Translation gives CASSPRIPISGGNTEAFF. The chain has TRBV2 and TRBJ1-1; possibly TRBD1 for D (5 bases). Trimming removed 5 bases from V and 1 base from J, with 23 bases in between. The CDR3 runs to 18 residues. Germline V gene data show CDR1 as SNHLY and CDR2 as FYNNEI.

The chain employs TRBV12-3 or TRBV12-4 and TRBJ1-4; D not certain. The CDR3 extends over 14 amino acids. Trimming removed 5 bases at V and 8 bases at J, with 15 bases between. CDR3 DNA sequence: TGTGCCAGCAGTACGAGGGCTCGAGGGGAAAAACTGTTTTTT. Amino acids: CASSTRARGEKLFF.

This chain connects TRBV19 to TRBJ1-5; TRBD1 agrees at 7 bases. V shed 5 bases, J shed 4 bases, and the junction held 8 bases outside the gene matches. The CDR3 totals 15 residues. Germline CDR1 reads LNHDA; CDR2 reads SQIVND (reference sequence). The CDR3 protein is CASSPPDRPNQPQHF. CDR3 sequence (DNA): TGTGCCAGTAGTCCTCCGGACAGGCCAAATCAGCCCCAGCATTTT.

This clonotype was counted a single time. The chain joins TRBV7-6 to TRBJ2-7; no clear D. V lost 5 bases, J lost 5 bases, and 10 bases lay in between. CDR3 size: 12 residues. CDR1 is SGHVS and CDR2 is FNYEAQ in the germline V gene. In nucleotides, the CDR3 is TGTGCCAGCAGCCCCTTCAGTCACGAGCAGTACTTC. Translation gives CASSPFSHEQYF.

The chain carries TRBV24-1 and TRBJ2-1; D gene unclear. CDR1 is KGHDR, CDR2 SFDVKD, per germline. The V end lost 9 bases, the J end lost 3 bases, and 14 bases lay between the germline ends. The CDR3 loop spans 14 amino acids. The DNA of the CDR3 is TGTGCCACCTCCCGGGTCGACGACTACAATGAGCAGTTCTTC. Translation gives CATSRVDDYNEQFF.